One TCR beta chain is described in this entry. Antigen unknown. This sample is drawn from a study of T cell responses to AZD1222 COVID-19 vaccine. Study observations and caveats: Among spike-specific TCRs, nearly half reportedly target unmutated variant regions.

Germline V CDR1 and CDR2: SEHNR, FQNEAQ (reference sequence). V lost 5 bases and J lost 1, with 13 bases in between. The length of the CDR3 is 15 residues. The protocol was immunoSEQ multiplex PCR, while the TCRdb copy is restricted to in-frame clones and leaves out a portion. The table lists roughly 80,000 clones, 88% of them singletons. The chain has TRBV7-9 and TRBJ2-3, with D hard to call. The sample here was peripheral blood, taken on day 0 of MenACWY control vaccination. The receptor's source is an adult in good health. The CDR3: CASSPTGFGTDTQYF. CDR3 DNA: TGTGCCAGCAGCCCCACCGGGTTCGGCACAGATACGCAGTATTTT.